This T cell receptor (beta chain) was identified during a study of beta chain features in type 1 diabetes. Study-wide results and limits: Highly expressing activated T cells could be over-counted with a cDNA template. In all four CD4+ subsets, TCRB CDR3 length was significantly, moderately reduced in type 1 diabetes.

This clone was seen a few times. Its antigen is currently unknown. Expressed TCRB transcripts were sequenced because the isolated RNA had all been reverse transcribed beforehand. Only in-frame clones appear in the TCRdb table, and some are missing; sequencing was by immunoSEQ multiplex PCR. Of 120,000 to 150,000 clones in the sample, about 7% were seen once. Donors contributed one heparinised blood draw apiece, averaging roughly 100 mL. Staining for CD45RO/CCR7/CD25/CD127/CD95/CD27 allowed sorting of CD4+ naive, central memory, regulatory and stem cell-like memory cells. The sample was central memory CD4+ T cells from blood. The sequence came from a woman in her twenties or thirties in good health.

Here the CDR3 reads CASSPSTVTSNEQFF. The DNA for the CDR3 is TGTGCCAGCAGCCCCTCGACTGTAACCTCCAATGAGCAGTTCTTC. This chain links TRBV9 with TRBJ2-1; no clear D. V was cut by 4 bases and J by 6 bases, with 17 bases left in between. The CDR3 contains 15 residues. From germline, CDR1 is SGDLS and CDR2 YYNGEE. Supplemented by reference TRBV9 and TRBJ2-1, the full variable domain reads DSGVTQTPKHLITATGQRVTLRCSPRSGDLSVYWYQQSLDQGLQFLIQYYNGEERAKGNILERFSAQQFPDLHSELNLSSLELGDSALYFCASSPSTVTSNEQFFGPGTRLTVL.